This T cell receptor (beta chain) was sequenced during a study of early T cells in non-severe SARS-CoV-2 infection. A word on this clonotype: Its specificity is not known.

The CDR3 runs to 14 residues. The germline V gene has CDR1 SGHRS and CDR2 YFSETQ. Trimming removed 2 bases at V and 2 bases at J, with 8 bases between. Regarding the study as a whole: A preference for anti-spike CD8 responses marked VDJdb matching, which missed private and CD4 specificities.

TCRdb re-called the 5' RACE reads through MiXCR, storing one row per CDR3 protein. The sample records under 100,000 distinct CDR3 sequences, roughly an eighth being singletons. The sample taken for sequencing was whole blood. The clonotype comes from an adult who was a healthcare worker with PCR-confirmed SARS-CoV-2 infection or an uninfected control (not recorded which). This chain links TRBV5-1 with TRBJ2-1, with D perhaps TRBD2 (5 bases). The CDR3 protein is CASSFEGAYNEQFF. CDR3 in DNA: TGCGCCAGCAGCTTTGAGGGAGCCTACAATGAGCAGTTCTTC.